Described below is a single TCR beta chain sequence and its context. The sample is drawn from a study of blood T cell repertoires in COVID-19. CDR3 size: 12 residues. Looked up from germline, CDR1 is SGHNT and CDR2 is YYREEE (reference sequence). Trimming cost V 2 bases and J 5 bases, with 5 bases left between them. This table comes from immunoSEQ multiplex PCR, and its TCRdb copy is limited to in-frame clones, with some not included. This sample has about 240,000 clones; over 80% occur once, and the top ten carry roughly 2%. What was sequenced was peripheral blood. The receptor's source is a man aged 30 to 39 who had recovered from COVID-19. The rearrangement joins TRBV5-4 to TRBJ2-1; perhaps TRBD2 as D (5 bases). CDR3 sequence (DNA): TGTGCCAGCAGCTTAGCGGACAATGAGCAGTTCTTC. Its translation is CASSLADNEQFF. The full variable domain, rest sourced from reference TRBV5-4 and TRBJ2-1, is ETGVTQSPTHLIKTRGQQVTLRCSSQSGHNTVSWYQQALGQGPQFIFQYYREEENGRGNFPPRFSGLQFPNYSSELNVNALELDDSALYLCASSLADNEQFFGPGTRLTVL.